The present entry profiles one T cell receptor (beta chain) with its context. Its antigen specificity is not known. Base qualities are not at hand, and no much larger clone is one base apart. Sequencing used an Illumina HiSeq 1500. TCRdb's own reprocessing of the public reads used fastp at Q25 and MiXCR and kept productive beta chains. Rows with a matching CDR3 protein are joined into one entry that keeps the most common DNA and genes. In this sample the table shows some 700,000 distinct CDR3 sequences, 35% to 40% of which occur a single time. The ten largest make up under 3% of the sample. This entry belongs to a study of T cell repertoires in cytomegalovirus infection (dated by TCRdb to the late 2010s). Turning to the overall study: Donor HLA type was relevant to the analysis, because carriage of CMV infection together with the matching HLA type was indicated by public TCR beta signatures. Broader findings and caveats from the paper: The ex vivo response was dominated by HLA-C-restricted CMV-specific TCR beta clonotypes, which also provided the single most frequent clonotype in two of eight donors. In both this cohort and an independent roughly 360-donor cohort, the cumulative frequency of public TCR beta family members distinguished carriers of CMV infection plus the relevant HLA type.

From the cysteine through the phenylalanine, the CDR3 covers 16 amino acids. The read is trimmed to its CDR3 DNA, 48 bases read in frame from base 1. Germline trimming: 7 bases from V, 5 bases from J; junction bases outside gene matches: 12. Reading the germline V gene gives CDR1 SGHTA and CDR2 FQGNSA. The chain was built from TRBV7-2 and TRBJ2-1; TRBD2 aligns with 9 central bases. The sequenced sample consisted of PBMCs. The origin of this receptor is a human donor in good health (CMV status not recorded). Some clones in this sample may be carry-over from other donors' samples. The DNA sequence is given as TGTGCCAGCATCCCCTTAGCGGGAGCCCTCAACAATGAGCAGTTCTTC. This is translated as CASIPLAGALNNEQFF.